The 12 T cell receptor beta chains in this list originate from one sample, sequenced in a study of regulatory T cells in long-lasting Graves disease. Combining iRepertoire HTBI primers with Arm-PCR of CDR3 regions, the authors built TCR beta libraries. TCRdb independently ran MiXCR on the multiplex PCR reads; one entry per CDR3 protein. There are a few hundred thousand distinct CDR3 sequences in the sample; roughly 24% occur only once, and around 30% lies in the top ten. Noted time point: persistent/refractory GD, antithyroid drugs over 5 years with positive TRAb. Isolated PBMC RNA provided the starting material for the TCR library. The sequenced sample was peripheral blood mononuclear cells (PBMCs), obtained when the disease was refractory, from a patient treated with antithyroid drugs. The receptors originated from a woman aged 40 to 50 with Graves disease.

This sequence joins TRBV30 and TRBJ2-7; D is ambiguous. From germline, CDR1 is GTSNPN and CDR2 SVGIG (reference sequence). The CDR3 length is 14 residues. Between the trimmed V and J ends, which lost 0 bases and 0 bases, there was a span of 9 bases. The chain's CDR3 is CAWSVLWGSYEQYF. DNA of the CDR3: TGTGCCTGGAGTGTACTGTGGGGCTCCTACGAGCAGTACTTC.

In this sample, this clonotype turned up many times. The chain employs TRBV2 and TRBJ2-2, with D hard to call. The ends were cut back, 6 bases at V and 5 bases at J, with 16 bases in the middle. There are 15 residues in the CDR3. Germline V gene data show CDR1 as SNHLY and CDR2 as FYNNEI. The CDR3 loop reads CASRWTETNTGELFF. For the CDR3, the DNA is TGTGCCAGCAGATGGACGGAAACCAATACCGGGGAGCTGTTTTTT.

This chain connects TRBV27 to TRBJ2-2, with D possibly being TRBD2 (5 bases). The CDR3 sequence is 14 residues long. The germline V and J ends were trimmed by 3 bases and 7 bases, with 12 bases remaining between them. Germline-derived CDR1 and CDR2 are MNHEY and SMNVEV (reference sequence). CDR3 amino acids: CASSFRLMGGELFF. For the CDR3, the DNA is TGTGCCAGCAGTTTCAGACTAATGGGCGGGGAGCTGTTTTTT.

The chain is built from TRBV14 and TRBJ2-1, with TRBD2 matching 8 bases. The ends lost 0 bases at V and 1 base at J; junction bases unmatched: 11. In germline, CDR1 is SGHDN, CDR2 FVKESK. The CDR3 runs to 19 residues. For the CDR3, the DNA is TGTGCCAGCAGCCAAGATCGGTTCGGGAGGGCCCGTTCCTACAATGAGCAGTTCTTC. Translating it yields CASSQDRFGRARSYNEQFF.

This clonotype was seen at least ten times. The rearrangement links TRBV12-3 or TRBV12-4 to TRBJ1-1, with D maybe TRBD1 (6 bases). Trimming removed 3 bases from V and 6 bases from J, with 14 bases in between. The CDR3 is 14 amino acids. CDR3 coding DNA: TGTGCCAGCAGTTTGGGACAAGGGACCGCTGAAGCTTTCTTT. Translated, it gives CASSLGQGTAEAFF.

In its sample, this clonotype was seen many times. The V gene is TRBV28, the J gene TRBJ2-5, with D possibly matching TRBD1 (7 bases). Trimming shortened V by 4 bases and J by 11 bases, and 11 bases separated the two germline ends. Germline CDR1 is MDHEN and CDR2 is SYDVKM. This CDR3 comprises 11 residues. As DNA, the CDR3 is TGTGCCAGCAGTTCCAGGGGGGCTCAGTACTTC. Translating it yields CASSSRGAQYF.

This clonotype has at least ten counts. The V and J genes are TRBV10-3 and TRBJ2-5; 8 bases fit TRBD1. The CDR3 runs to 15 residues. V shed 6 bases, J shed 5 bases, and the junction held 11 bases outside the gene matches. CDR1 and CDR2 (germline): ENHRY, SYGVKD. CDR3 protein: CAIRTGQGISETQYF. The CDR3 DNA sequence: TGTGCCATCAGGACCGGACAGGGAATTTCGGAGACCCAGTACTTC.

This clonotype was found many times. The J gene is TRBJ1-2, the V gene TRBV12-3 or TRBV12-4, with unresolved D. Trimming removed 2 bases from V and 3 bases from J, with 13 bases in between. The CDR3 sequence is 15 residues long. For the CDR3, the DNA is TGTGCCAGCAGTTTACGACATTCCTTTCACTATGGCTACACCTTC. This codes for CASSLRHSFHYGYTF.

This clonotype has at least ten counts. The chain recombines TRBV7-2 with TRBJ1-5; D gene ambiguous. V shed 4 bases and J shed 10 bases, with 17 bases lying between them. Germline assignment: CDR1 SGHTA and CDR2 FQGNSA. This CDR3 spans 14 amino acids. In DNA form, the CDR3 reads TGTGCCAGCAGCTACACCGAGGCCGGGGAACCCCAGCATTTT. Protein: CASSYTEAGEPQHF.

There are many counts of this clonotype. V gene TRBV28 combines with J gene TRBJ2-2, with 8 bases matching TRBD2. V shed 4 bases and J 6 bases; nucleotides not matched to a gene: 7. This CDR3 is 15 amino acids long. Per the germline V gene, CDR1 is MDHEN and CDR2 is SYDVKM. This chain's CDR3 is CASSSEAGVSGELFF. The CDR3 coding sequence is TGTGCCAGCAGTTCAGAAGCGGGAGTCTCCGGGGAGCTGTTTTTT.

J is TRBJ2-2 and V is TRBV9; D ambiguous. Germline CDR1 reads SGDLS; CDR2 reads YYNGEE. This CDR3 region has 13 residues. V lost 4 bases and J 5 bases, leaving 9 bases between the germline ends. The CDR3 spells CASSPAPTGELFF. The CDR3 nucleotides are TGTGCCAGCAGCCCGGCCCCGACCGGGGAGCTGTTTTTT.

In this sample, this clonotype turned up a few times. The chain's CDR3 is CSAIPPSGRGNEQFF. CDR3 coding DNA: TGCAGTGCTATTCCTCCTAGCGGGAGGGGCAATGAGCAGTTCTTC. The V call is TRBV20-1, the J call TRBJ2-1; 12 bases line up with TRBD2. With V trimmed by 4 bases and J by 6 bases, 7 bases remained unmatched. This CDR3 comprises 15 residues. Germline CDR1 and CDR2: DFQATT and SNEGSKA (reference sequence).